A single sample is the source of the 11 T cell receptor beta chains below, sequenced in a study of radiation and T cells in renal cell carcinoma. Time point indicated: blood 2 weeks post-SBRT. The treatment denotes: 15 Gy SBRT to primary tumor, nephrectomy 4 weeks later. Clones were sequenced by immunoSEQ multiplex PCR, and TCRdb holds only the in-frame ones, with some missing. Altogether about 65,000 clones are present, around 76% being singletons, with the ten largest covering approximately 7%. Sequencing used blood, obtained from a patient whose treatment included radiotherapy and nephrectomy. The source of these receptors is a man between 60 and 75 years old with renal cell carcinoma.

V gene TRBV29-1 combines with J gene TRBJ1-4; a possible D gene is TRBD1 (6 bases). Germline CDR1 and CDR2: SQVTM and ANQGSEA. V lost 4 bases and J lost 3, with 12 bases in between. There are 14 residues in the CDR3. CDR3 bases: TGCAGCGTTGGGCAAGGGGGGCCTAATGAAAAACTGTTTTTT. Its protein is CSVGQGGPNEKLFF. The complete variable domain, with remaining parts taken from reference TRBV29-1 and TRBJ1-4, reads SAVISQKPSRDICQRGTSLTIQCQVDSQVTMMFWYRQQPGQSLTLIATANQGSEATYESGFVIDKFPISRPNLTFSTLTVSNMSPEDSSIYLCSVGQGGPNEKLFFGSGTQLSVL.

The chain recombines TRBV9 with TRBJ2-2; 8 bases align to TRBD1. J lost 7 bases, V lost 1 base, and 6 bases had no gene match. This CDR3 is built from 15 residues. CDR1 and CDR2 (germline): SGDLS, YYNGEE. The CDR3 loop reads CASSVRQGRNGELFF. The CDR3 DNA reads TGTGCCAGCAGCGTACGACAGGGGCGGAACGGGGAGCTGTTTTTT.

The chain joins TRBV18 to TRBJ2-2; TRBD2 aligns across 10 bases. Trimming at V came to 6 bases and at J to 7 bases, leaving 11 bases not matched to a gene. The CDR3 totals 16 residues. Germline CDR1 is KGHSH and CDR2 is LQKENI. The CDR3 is CASSQNLAGAHGELFF. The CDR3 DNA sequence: TGTGCCAGCTCCCAAAACCTAGCGGGAGCTCACGGGGAGCTGTTTTTT.

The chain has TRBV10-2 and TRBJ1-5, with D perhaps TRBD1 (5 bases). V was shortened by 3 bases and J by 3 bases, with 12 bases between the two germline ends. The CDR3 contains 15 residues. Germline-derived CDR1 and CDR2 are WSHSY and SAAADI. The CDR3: CASSDLGPFNQPQHF. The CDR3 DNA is TGCGCCAGCAGTGATCTGGGACCTTTCAATCAGCCCCAGCATTTT.

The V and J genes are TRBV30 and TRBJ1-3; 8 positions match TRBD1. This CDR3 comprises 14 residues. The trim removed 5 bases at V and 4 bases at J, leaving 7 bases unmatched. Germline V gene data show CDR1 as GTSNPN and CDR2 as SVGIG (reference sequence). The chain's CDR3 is CAWDPQGAGNTIYF. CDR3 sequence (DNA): TGTGCCTGGGACCCGCAGGGGGCAGGAAACACCATATATTTT.

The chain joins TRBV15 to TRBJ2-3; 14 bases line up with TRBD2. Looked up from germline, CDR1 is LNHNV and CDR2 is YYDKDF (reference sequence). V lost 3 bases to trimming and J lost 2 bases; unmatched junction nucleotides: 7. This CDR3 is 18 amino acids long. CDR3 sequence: CATSRVMGLAGDTDTQYF. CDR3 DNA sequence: TGTGCCACCAGCAGGGTAATGGGACTAGCGGGGGACACAGATACGCAGTATTTT.

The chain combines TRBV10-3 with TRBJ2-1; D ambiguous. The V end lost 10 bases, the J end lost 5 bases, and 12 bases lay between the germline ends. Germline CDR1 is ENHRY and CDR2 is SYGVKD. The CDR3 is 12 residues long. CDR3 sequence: CATKGGNNEQFF. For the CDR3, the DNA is TGTGCCACCAAGGGCGGAAACAATGAGCAGTTCTTC.

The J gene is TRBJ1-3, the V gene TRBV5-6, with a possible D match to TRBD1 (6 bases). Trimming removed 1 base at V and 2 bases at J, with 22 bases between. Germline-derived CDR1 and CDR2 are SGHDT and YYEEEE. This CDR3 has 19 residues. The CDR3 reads CASSLISGASGGTGNTIYF. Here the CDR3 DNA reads TGTGCCAGCAGCTTGATTTCAGGGGCTTCTGGGGGCACTGGAAACACCATATATTTT.

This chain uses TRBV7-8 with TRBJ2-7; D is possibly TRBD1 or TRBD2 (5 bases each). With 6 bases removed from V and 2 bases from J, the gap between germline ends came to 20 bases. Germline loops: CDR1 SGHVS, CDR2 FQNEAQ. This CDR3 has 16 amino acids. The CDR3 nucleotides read TGTGCCAGCAGTAGGGGAGAGGGCCCCCTGACCTACGAGCAGTACTTC. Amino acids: CASSRGEGPLTYEQYF.

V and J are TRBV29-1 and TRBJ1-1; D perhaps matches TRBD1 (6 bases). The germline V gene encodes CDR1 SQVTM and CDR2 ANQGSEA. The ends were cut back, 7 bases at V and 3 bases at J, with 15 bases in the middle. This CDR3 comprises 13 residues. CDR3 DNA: TGCAGCGCCTCCAGGGGATCTGACACTGAAGCTTTCTTT. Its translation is CSASRGSDTEAFF.

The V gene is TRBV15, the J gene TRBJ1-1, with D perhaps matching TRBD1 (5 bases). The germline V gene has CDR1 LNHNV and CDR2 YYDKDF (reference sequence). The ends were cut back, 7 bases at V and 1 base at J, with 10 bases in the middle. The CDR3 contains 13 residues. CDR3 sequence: CATMSGANTEAFF. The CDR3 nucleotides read TGTGCCACCATGAGTGGGGCGAACACTGAAGCTTTCTTT.